Below, 25 T cell receptor beta chains from the same sample are listed, as sequenced in a study of blood T cells in healthy people across ages. The second PCR ran about 7 to 12 cycles with a sample-barcoded 5' primer and J-beta primers. TCRdb re-derived calls from the 5' RACE reads in MiXCR, one entry per CDR3 protein. This table has 800,000 or so distinct CDR3 sequences, roughly 25% appearing once. These data also formed part of another study, on T cells of mothers and their children.

The material sequenced was blood. Source of these receptors: a boy between 5 and 17 years old in good health.

This clonotype was detected a few times. V usage is TRBV29-1 and J usage is TRBJ2-5; TRBD2 aligns across 11 bases. The J call is doubtful: the DNA matches TRBJ2-7 better. The CDR3 totals 14 residues. Germline CDR1 is SQVTM and CDR2 is ANQGSEA. The CDR3 spells CSVDSSGGPYEQYF. For the CDR3, the DNA is TGCAGCGTTGATTCTAGCGGGGGGCCCTACGAGCAGTACTTC.

V and J are TRBV7-6 and TRBJ1-1; the D is unclear. Trimming removed 5 bases at V and 4 bases at J, with 11 bases between. The CDR3 has 13 residues. The germline V gene has CDR1 SGHVS and CDR2 FNYEAQ. As DNA, the CDR3 is TGTGCCAGCAGCGAACTTAGGTTCACTGAAGCTTTCTTT. The encoded protein is CASSELRFTEAFF. Full variable domain (outside the CDR3, taken from reference TRBV7-6 and TRBJ1-1): GAGVSQSPRYKVTKRGQDVALRCDPISGHVSLYWYRQALGQGPEFLTYFNYEAQQDKSGLPNDRFSAERPEGSISTLTIQRTEQRDSAMYRCASSELRFTEAFFGQGTRLTVV.

The J gene is TRBJ2-3, the V gene TRBV15; TRBD1 aligns across 7 bases. The CDR3 has 15 residues. The germline V gene has CDR1 LNHNV and CDR2 YYDKDF (reference sequence). Trimming took 3 bases from V and 2 from J; bases not matched to a gene: 5. This chain's CDR3 is CATSSGTEHTDTQYF. The CDR3 DNA sequence: TGTGCCACCAGCAGCGGGACAGAACACACAGATACGCAGTATTTT.

The chain combines TRBV5-1 with TRBJ1-6; 8 bases line up with TRBD1. The CDR3 consists of 15 residues. Germline-derived CDR1 and CDR2 are SGHRS and YFSETQ. J gave up 10 bases and V 4 bases, and 10 bases lay outside the gene matches. DNA of the CDR3: TGCGCCAGCAGCCAGGACAGGGCGAAGAGCTCACCCCTCCACTTT. This encodes CASSQDRAKSSPLHF. Filled out from reference TRBV5-1 and TRBJ1-6, the complete variable domain reads KAGVTQTPRYLIKTRGQQVTLSCSPISGHRSVSWYQQTPGQGLQFLFEYFSETQRNKGNFPGRFSGRQFSNSRSEMNVSTLELGDSALYLCASSQDRAKSSPLHFGNGTRLTVT.

The rearrangement links TRBV6-5 to TRBJ2-3; 10 bases fit TRBD2. This CDR3 has 17 amino acids. J was trimmed by 4 bases and V by 4 bases; bases with no gene match: 11. Looked up from germline, CDR1 is MNHEY and CDR2 is SVGAGI. The CDR3 nucleotides read TGTGCCAGCAGTTCCCAACAACTAGCGGGACGTGCAGATACGCAGTATTTT. This gives the protein CASSSQQLAGRADTQYF.

This clonotype has only a few counts. V gene TRBV20-1 combines with J gene TRBJ2-7; 11 bases map to TRBD2. CDR1 and CDR2 (germline): DFQATT, SNEGSKA (reference sequence). Germline trimming cut 5 bases from V and 6 bases from J; bases unmatched to any gene: 9. The CDR3 runs 14 residues. CDR3 sequence: CSAPIPGLAVEQYF. In DNA form, the CDR3 reads TGCAGTGCTCCGATTCCGGGACTAGCGGTCGAGCAGTACTTC.

The rearrangement links TRBV19 to TRBJ2-7; perhaps TRBD2 as D (5 bases). Germline lookup yields CDR1 LNHDA and CDR2 SQIVND (reference sequence). The CDR3 runs 15 residues. Deletions cut 7 bases from V and 3 bases from J, with 19 bases between. The DNA for the CDR3 is TGTGCCAGTACTTCAAGTGCCGGGGATCTCTACGAGCAGTACTTC. Translated, it gives CASTSSAGDLYEQYF. The full variable domain, rest sourced from reference TRBV19 and TRBJ2-7, is DGGITQSPKYLFRKEGQNVTLSCEQNLNHDAMYWYRQDPGQGLRLIYYSQIVNDFQKGDIAEGYSVSREKKESFPLTVTSAQKNPTAFYLCASTSSAGDLYEQYFGPGTRLTVT.

This clonotype was detected a few times. V gene TRBV5-4 combines with J gene TRBJ2-7, with 8 bases that match TRBD1. CDR1 is SGHNT and CDR2 is YYREEE in the germline V gene (reference sequence). Germline trimming cut 4 bases from V and 7 bases from J; bases unmatched to any gene: 10. This CDR3 comprises 14 residues. The CDR3 nucleotides are TGTGCCAGCAGCGCAGGGACAGGTTTCTTGGAGCAGTACTTC. Translated: CASSAGTGFLEQYF.

This chain uses TRBV28 with TRBJ2-3; 8 nucleotides match TRBD1. This CDR3 contains 17 residues. Germline-derived CDR1 and CDR2 are MDHEN and SYDVKM. J was trimmed by 6 bases and V by 2 bases; bases with no gene match: 13. CDR3 bases: TGTGCCAGCAGTTTAGAGGCGGACAGGGCCGGGCTGGATACGCAGTATTTT. This gives the protein CASSLEADRAGLDTQYF.

J is TRBJ1-6 and V is TRBV4-3; the match to TRBD1 covers 8 bases. Looked up from germline, CDR1 is LGHNA and CDR2 is YSLEER. Trimming took 1 base from V and 9 from J; bases not matched to a gene: 2. The CDR3 sequence is 14 residues long. The CDR3 DNA reads as TGCGCCAGCAGCCAAGTGCAGGGGGCTTCACCCCTCCACTTT. Translating gives CASSQVQGASPLHF.

This clonotype came up a few times. This chain connects TRBV5-5 to TRBJ1-5; no clear D gene. CDR3 size: 15 residues. From germline, CDR1 is SGHKS and CDR2 YYEKEE (reference sequence). Between the trimmed V and J ends, which lost 0 bases and 0 bases, there was a span of 7 bases. The CDR3 DNA is TGTGCCAGCAGCTTGGTAGACCGTAGCAATCAGCCCCAGCATTTT. Translated, it gives CASSLVDRSNQPQHF.

V gene TRBV4-3 combines with J gene TRBJ2-7; a possible D gene is TRBD2 (6 bases). Trimming cost V 0 bases and J 0 bases, with 12 bases left between them. The CDR3 is made up of 16 amino acids. Germline V gene lookup returns CDR1 LGHNA and CDR2 YSLEER. CDR3 loop: CASSQDSHGSSYEQYF. The CDR3 bases are TGCGCCAGCAGCCAAGATAGTCACGGGAGCTCCTACGAGCAGTACTTC.

This clonotype was detected only a few times. This chain joins TRBV4-3 and TRBJ1-1, with D unclear. Germline CDR1 and CDR2: LGHNA and YSLEER. The CDR3 contains 15 residues. Trimming left V 1 base short and J 0 bases short, with 9 bases between. The DNA for the CDR3 is TGCGCCAGCAGCCAAGGACCCGGGGTGAACACTGAAGCTTTCTTT. This sequence encodes CASSQGPGVNTEAFF.

V gene TRBV20-1 combines with J gene TRBJ2-3; D is ambiguous. Germline V gene data show CDR1 as DFQATT and CDR2 as SNEGSKA (reference sequence). This CDR3 is built from 12 residues. Trimming left V 5 bases short and J 3 bases short, with 9 bases between. The CDR3 protein is CSASFSTDTQYF. CDR3 sequence (DNA): TGCAGTGCTTCCTTCTCGACAGATACGCAGTATTTT.

This clonotype was detected a few times. This chain connects TRBV6-5 to TRBJ1-4; D unclear. The germline CDR1 and CDR2 sequences are MNHEY and SVGAGI. Trimming took off 2 bases at V and 7 bases at J, with 14 bases between the two ends. The CDR3 has 15 residues. The CDR3 DNA sequence: TGTGCCAGCAGTTACGGATTCGGTGAAAGTGAAAAACTGTTTTTT. Translating gives CASSYGFGESEKLFF.

The chain uses TRBV28 and TRBJ2-7, with TRBD1 identical over 9 bases. The CDR3 has 14 amino acids. Unmatched junction bases numbered 9, after V lost 5 bases and J lost 7 bases. Germline V gene data show CDR1 as MDHEN and CDR2 as SYDVKM. CDR3 protein: CASSTGQGVEEQYF. CDR3 nucleotide sequence: TGTGCCAGCAGTACGGGACAGGGTGTTGAGGAGCAGTACTTC.

The chain employs TRBV28 and TRBJ2-3; D might be TRBD2 (5 bases). CDR3 size: 14 residues. Trimming removed 0 bases from V and 6 bases from J, with 10 bases in between. Germline V gene lookup returns CDR1 MDHEN and CDR2 SYDVKM. The CDR3 DNA sequence: TGTGCCAGCAGTTTATGGGGGAGTGGCGATACGCAGTATTTT. Its protein product is CASSLWGSGDTQYF.

This clonotype was seen a handful of times. This chain connects TRBV7-9 to TRBJ2-7; 8 bases map to TRBD1. The tail of the sequence fits TRBJ2-1 better, so the J call may be wrong. This CDR3 is built from 14 residues. The germline V gene has CDR1 SEHNR and CDR2 FQNEAQ (reference sequence). The chain's CDR3 is CASSLTDRGHEQFF. The CDR3 DNA sequence: TGTGCCAGCAGCTTAACCGACAGGGGCCATGAGCAGTTCTTC.

This clonotype was observed many times. The rearrangement joins TRBV12-3 or TRBV12-4 to TRBJ2-5; 10 bases are shared with TRBD2. V lost 4 bases and J lost 5; bases outside the gene matches: 7. This CDR3 has 15 residues. CDR3 sequence: CASSSTGLATETQYF. CDR3 coding DNA: TGTGCCAGCAGTTCGACGGGACTAGCGACGGAGACCCAGTACTTC.

The CDR3 region is CASRSGTPSSYEQYF. CDR3 in DNA: TGTGCCAGCAGGTCCGGGACGCCTAGCTCCTACGAGCAGTACTTC. This chain uses TRBV7-9 with TRBJ2-7; D assignment may be TRBD1 or TRBD2 (5 bases each). The CDR3 extends over 15 amino acids. Germline CDR1 reads SEHNR; CDR2 reads FQNEAQ (reference sequence). Trimming removed 6 bases from V and 0 bases from J, with 15 bases in between.

In its sample, this clonotype was seen many times. The CDR3 coding sequence is TGTGCCAGCAGCCAAGTCAGCTCTGGGGCCAACGTCCTGACTTTC. Amino acids: CASSQVSSGANVLTF. V gene TRBV4-2 combines with J gene TRBJ2-6; no clear D gene. Germline-derived CDR1 and CDR2 are LGHNA and YNFKEQ. This CDR3 region has 15 residues. Trimming shortened V by 1 base and J by 0 bases, and 4 bases separated the two germline ends.

This clonotype appeared a few times. V and J are TRBV6-5 and TRBJ2-5, with D perhaps matching TRBD2 (5 bases). Judging by the DNA end, TRBJ2-7 fits better; the J call may be wrong. The CDR3 contains 15 residues. Germline lookup yields CDR1 MNHEY and CDR2 SVGAGI. CDR3 nucleotides: TGTGCCAGCAGTGCCTCAGCGGCGAGCTCCTACGAGCAGTACTTC. This sequence encodes CASSASAASSYEQYF.

There are a few counts of this clonotype. This sequence joins TRBV3-1 and TRBJ2-7; TRBD2 aligns across 11 bases. The assigned J gene may be wrong: the sequence end matches TRBJ2-5 better. The CDR3 length is 18 residues. The germline CDR1 and CDR2 sequences are LGHDT and YNNKEL (reference sequence). CDR3 in amino acids: CASSPRPIIAGGQETQYF. DNA for the CDR3: TGTGCCAGCAGCCCCCGTCCCATCATAGCGGGGGGGCAAGAGACCCAGTACTTC.

On this clonotype itself: Sequence at one end of the junction differs from germline and may be a read error. This chain uses TRBV4-3 with TRBJ1-1; no firm D call. Germline lookup yields CDR1 LGHNA and CDR2 YSLEER. There are 14 residues in the CDR3. CDR3 sequence reads: CASSRNTENAEAFF. DNA of the CDR3: TGCGCCAGCAGCCGGAATACAGAGAACGCTGAAGCTTTCTTT.

The table lists this clonotype with many counts. The V and J genes are TRBV5-1 and TRBJ2-6; D call uncertain. The CDR3 is 17 residues long. CDR1 and CDR2 from the germline V gene are SGHRS and YFSETQ. Trimming pared 0 bases from V and 0 bases from J, leaving 10 bases between. The CDR3 region is CASSLEAVFSGANVLTF. CDR3 bases: TGCGCCAGCAGCTTGGAAGCCGTCTTCTCTGGGGCCAACGTCCTGACTTTC.